Following are 11 T cell receptor beta chains from one sample sequenced in a study of metastatic and nonmetastatic thyroid tumors. No patient had received any treatment before thyroid surgery. TCRdb re-called clones from the PCR reads using MiXCR. The repertoire includes tens of thousands of clones, 15% to 20% of them detected once, and approximately 4.5% sits in the top ten. Specimen: blood. Receptors originate from a female donor with papillary thyroid cancer or a benign thyroid nodule (not recorded which). Some clones in this sample may be carry-over from other donors' samples.

This clone was recorded a few times. The CDR3 reads CSARIGVETQYF. The CDR3 DNA sequence: TGCAGTGCTAGAATAGGGGTAGAGACCCAGTACTTC. The chain carries TRBV20-1 and TRBJ2-5; possible D gene TRBD1, 5 bases. V lost 2 bases and J lost 4, with 8 bases in between. This CDR3 spans 12 amino acids. CDR1 DFQATT and CDR2 SNEGSKA come from the germline V gene (reference sequence).

This clone was counted many times. The CDR3 sequence: CASSPSQGGYTEAFF. CDR3 coding DNA: TGTGCCAGTAGTCCTAGTCAGGGAGGTTACACTGAAGCTTTCTTT. J is TRBJ1-1 and V is TRBV19; D might be TRBD1 (5 bases). The germline V and J ends were trimmed by 5 bases and 3 bases, with 16 bases remaining between them. Germline-derived CDR1 and CDR2 are LNHDA and SQIVND (reference sequence). The CDR3 length is 15 residues.

By share of the sample, this clone is medium-sized. The chain joins TRBV15 to TRBJ1-2, with D unresolved. V was clipped by 0 bases and J by 8 bases, with 13 bases between them. CDR3 length: 14 residues. Germline V gives CDR1 LNHNV, CDR2 YYDKDF (reference sequence). As DNA, the CDR3 is TGTGCCACCAGCAGAGAGGCGGGGATGAGGGGCTACACCTTC. It is translated as CATSREAGMRGYTF.

This clone was observed many times. This sequence may be a read error, since a much larger clone differs from it by one base. The V call is TRBV2, the J call TRBJ1-5; D is unclear. The CDR3 is 14 residues long. CDR1 SNHLY and CDR2 FYNNEI come from the germline V gene. With 7 bases removed from V and 3 bases from J, the gap between germline ends came to 13 bases. The CDR3 is CASMRLGPNQPQHF. CDR3 nucleotide sequence: TGTGCCAGCATGAGGTTGGGCCCCAATCAGCCCCAGCATTTT.

Worth noting for this clone: Because it lacks the conserved phenylalanine or tryptophan at the end, this CDR3 is likely a read error. The genes are TRBV6-1 and TRBJ1-2; possible D gene TRBD1, 5 bases. Trimming took off 2 bases at V and 4 bases at J, with 17 bases between the two ends. CDR3 length: 16 residues. Germline CDR1 and CDR2: MNHNS and SASEGT. The CDR3 nucleotides read TGTGCCAGCAGTGAACACGGGGGAGGCGGGAGCTATGGCTACACCTCC. It specifies CASSEHGGGGSYGYTS.

In this sample, this clone turned up many times. The chain recombines TRBV28 with TRBJ1-1, with a tentative D call TRBD1 (5 bases). This CDR3 contains 12 residues. Trimming took off 7 bases at V and 5 bases at J, with 11 bases between the two ends. Germline CDR1 reads MDHEN; CDR2 reads SYDVKM. DNA for the CDR3: TGTGCCAGCACCCTGGGGGTTACTGAAGCTTTCTTT. This translates into CASTLGVTEAFF.

This clone is medium-sized in the sample. The V gene is TRBV6-1, the J gene TRBJ1-1, with D possibly TRBD1 on 6 matching bases. V gave up 4 bases and J gave up 1 base, with 10 bases separating them. CDR3 size: 14 residues. Looked up from germline, CDR1 is MNHNS and CDR2 is SASEGT. The CDR3 nucleotides read TGTGCCAGCAGTGCTAGGGGGACGAACACTGAAGCTTTCTTT. Residues: CASSARGTNTEAFF.

This clone was observed many times. One end of the junction fails to match germline, which may point to a read error. The chain joins TRBV11-2 to TRBJ2-7; D perhaps matches TRBD2 (5 bases). CDR3 length: 13 amino acids. Germline V gene data show CDR1 as SGHAT and CDR2 as FQNNGV. The CDR3 here is CASSFPGVSPVHF. In nucleotides, the CDR3 is TGTGCCAGCAGCTTCCCCGGGGTGTCGCCTGTTCACTTC.

The J gene is TRBJ1-6, the V gene TRBV29-1; D is ambiguous. Germline assignment: CDR1 SQVTM and CDR2 ANQGSEA. This CDR3 is 13 amino acids long. The V end was cut by 4 bases, the J end by 7 bases, with 11 bases between. CDR3 in amino acids: CSVAVSHNSPLHF. The DNA of the CDR3 is TGCAGCGTTGCGGTCAGCCACAATTCACCCCTCCACTTT.

This clone was counted a few times. Compared with germline, one end of the junction differs, possibly owing to a read error. The chain links TRBV28 to TRBJ2-6, with a tentative D call TRBD2 (6 bases). There are 16 residues in the CDR3. Germline assignment: CDR1 MDHEN and CDR2 SYDVKM. The CDR3 DNA reads as TGTGCCATCTCGAACAGGAGGGTCTCTGGGGGCAACGTCCTGACTTTC. Its protein is CAISNRRVSGGNVLTF.

This clone was seen repeatedly, ten times or more. The chain employs TRBV5-1 and TRBJ2-3, with TRBD2 as a possible D gene (6 bases). V was trimmed by 0 bases and J by 1 base, leaving 12 bases between them. This CDR3 contains 16 residues. Germline V gene data show CDR1 as SGHRS and CDR2 as YFSETQ. The CDR3 loop is CASSLAGGWGTDTQYF. As DNA, the CDR3 is TGCGCCAGCAGCTTGGCCGGGGGATGGGGCACAGATACGCAGTATTTT.